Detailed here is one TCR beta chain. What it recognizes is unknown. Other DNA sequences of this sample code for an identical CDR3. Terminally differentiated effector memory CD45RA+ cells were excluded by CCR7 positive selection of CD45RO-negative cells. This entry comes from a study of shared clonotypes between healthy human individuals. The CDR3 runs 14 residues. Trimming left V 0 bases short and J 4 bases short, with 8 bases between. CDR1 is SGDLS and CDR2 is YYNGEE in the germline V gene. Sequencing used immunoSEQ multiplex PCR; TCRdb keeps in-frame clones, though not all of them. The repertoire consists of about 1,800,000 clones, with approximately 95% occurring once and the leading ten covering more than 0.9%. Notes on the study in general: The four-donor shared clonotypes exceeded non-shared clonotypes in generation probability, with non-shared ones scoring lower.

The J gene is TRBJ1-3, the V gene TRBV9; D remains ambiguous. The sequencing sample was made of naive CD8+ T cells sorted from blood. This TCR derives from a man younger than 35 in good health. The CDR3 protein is CASSVAPEGNTIYF. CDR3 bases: TGTGCCAGCAGCGTAGCCCCAGAGGGAAACACCATATATTTT.